The subject of this entry is one TCR beta chain. It lacks a known antigen. Qualities for individual bases were not recorded, and no much larger clone is one base off. TCR CDR3 regions were amplified from genomic DNA by multiplex PCR using the deep immunoSEQ assay. For each cell subset, the extracted genomic DNA was distributed evenly across all wells of several immunoSEQ 96-well plates, and each plate served as one replicate. For sorted subsets, 150 to 250 ng of genomic DNA, equivalent to roughly 33,000 T cell genomes, went into each replicate PCR. The purified libraries were quantified using a Qubit 3.0 fluorometer, sized with a Bioanalyzer 2100, and then quantified again using the KAPA Library Quantification kit. Every immunoSEQ 96-well plate was sequenced on a dedicated single-read 150-cycle Illumina NextSeq 550 flow cell. The source study handled its data this way. The immunoSEQ output contained only junctional sequences without quality scores, so filtering could not match that applied to full-length reads. Sequences were annotated with PyIR, a Python wrapper for IgBLAST v1.9, and V/J genes and CDR3 were assigned using IMGT germline references. Reads with weak V/J assignments (E-value above 1e-6), missing CDR3, stop codons, out-of-frame junctions, or ambiguous translated residues were removed. V3J clonotypes were defined as sequences sharing an identical inferred V gene, J gene, and CDR3 amino acid sequence. Percentage overlap between repertoires was computed as shared unique clonotypes divided by the size of the smaller repertoire. Richness of each repertoire was evaluated using RTK rarefaction, the Chao1 estimator, and Recon v2.1 estimates of unobserved clonotypes. OLGA was used to compute generation probabilities for all TCRbeta clonotypes that the gDNA method yielded from a handful of donors. This is the immuneACCESS table as TCRdb keeps it, with only in-frame sequences that have V and J called. A part of the clones is gone; compared with another copy, unresolved V genes explain less than half, and the rest is unexplained. D and trimming were read from the DNA, whereas the V and J calls and clone size are those reported in that table. In this sample the table shows some 2,500,000 clones, about nine tenths of which occur a single time. The top ten hold roughly 0.34% of the sample.

The source of the sample is a study of shared clonotypes between healthy human individuals (dated by TCRdb to the early 2020s). Concerning the study at large: A couple of women and three men aged 18 to 49 years were included in the cohort. For each donor, CD4 naive and CD4 memory were each given three plates, CD8 naive was given two plates, and CD8 memory was given one plate. The study deeply sequenced blood TCR repertoires of about 5 healthy adults to estimate repertoire size and the extent of clonotype sharing between individuals. Libraries were prepared and TCR repertoires were sequenced by different laboratories using diverse techniques, in order to increase sequencing depth and limit assay-specific biases. Between about 0.8 and 9 billion PBMCs per donor were obtained by leukapheresis.

CDR1 and CDR2 were assigned from the germline V gene as SGHTA and FQGNSA. The CDR3 contains 15 residues, cysteine and phenylalanine counted. Kept here is only the CDR3 DNA, which spans 45 bases and is read in frame from base 1. The V and J ends are trimmed by 5 bases and 6 bases, leaving 17 bases between them. Study-level results and caveats: Compared with non-shared clonotypes, the clonotypes found in all four sorted-subset donors had higher generation probabilities. Approximately 4.8% of naive CD4, more than 3% of naive CD8, 2.3% of memory CD4, and 0.4% of memory CD8 clonotypes were shared across four donors. Because the study included a small number of donors, the genetic and exposure-history diversity represented was limited. Rarefaction of sorted-subset datasets indicated incomplete sequencing despite the large sequencing depth. Larger estimated clonotype richness was generally found for naive subsets than for memory subsets. Pairwise subsampling led to the expectation that sequencing depth would affect the degree of clonotype sharing among donors. Sampling was restricted to blood, and TCR repertoires in tissues likely differ from the TCR repertoires found in blood.

Healthy HIV-negative adults with no recently reported acute infections or vaccinations were included as donors. Only Caucasian adults living in Nashville, Tennessee, USA were represented among the donors. Magnetic negative selection was used to enrich CD4+ T cells, after which naive cells were positively selected on CD45RA and the negative fraction became the memory subset. After blood collection by leukapheresis, PBMCs were isolated using Ficoll-Histopaque density gradient centrifugation and then cryopreserved in the vapor phase of liquid nitrogen. Analytical flow cytometry was used to check the purity and quantity of every magnetically sorted T cell population. From each sorted fraction, genomic DNA was isolated and quantified by UV absorbance on a Nanodrop 2000c.

The rearrangement joined TRBV7-2 to TRBJ2-1; TRBD2 is a weak D gene call, 5 bases matching. Specimen: naive CD4+ T cells from PBMCs. The cell subset or site label here, explained by the study, means: CD45RA+ positively selected. This TCR came from a man aged 18 to 35 in good health. Some clones in this sample may be carry-over from other donors' samples. The nucleotides are TGTGCCAGCAGCCAGGCGGCTAGCAGACGCAATGAGCAGTTCTTC. Translation gives CASSQAASRRNEQFF. Outside the CDR3, residues come from the reference TRBV7-2 and TRBJ2-1 proteins, so the full variable domain is: GAGVSQSPSNKVTEKGKDVELRCDPISGHTALYWYRQSLGQGLEFLIYFQGNSAPDKSGLPSDRFSAERTGGSVSTLTIQRTQQEDSAVYLCASSQAASRRNEQFFGPGTRLTVL.